The 15 T cell receptor beta chains listed next were all sequenced from one sample in a study of cytomegalovirus exposure and HLA in healthy donors. PCR employed 60 Vbeta and 13 Jbeta primers. Data came from immunoSEQ multiplex PCR; TCRdb stores just in-frame clones and leaves some out. In the table there are hundreds of thousands of clones, around 75% of which are singletons. The sample was PBMCs. Source of these receptors: a woman in her twenties or thirties in good health and CMV-seronegative.

V and J are TRBV11-1 and TRBJ2-5; 8 nucleotides agree with TRBD2. The germline gives CDR1 SGHAT, CDR2 FQDESV (reference sequence). Unmatched junction bases numbered 9, after V lost 4 bases and J lost 5 bases. The CDR3 extends over 15 amino acids. CDR3 in amino acids: CASSSGGGMGETQYF. The CDR3 nucleotides read TGTGCCAGCAGCTCGGGGGGGGGAATGGGGGAGACCCAGTACTTC.

The rearrangement links TRBV18 to TRBJ1-4, with a possible D match to TRBD1 (6 bases). The V gene's germline CDR1 is KGHSH and CDR2 LQKENI. The length of the CDR3 is 16 residues. Trimming removed 2 bases from V and 0 bases from J, with 10 bases in between. CDR3 sequence: CASSPRQAATNEKLFF. The CDR3 DNA follows: TGTGCCAGCTCACCAAGACAGGCCGCAACTAATGAAAAACTGTTTTTT. Complete variable domain (other parts from reference TRBV18 and TRBJ1-4): NAGVMQNPRHLVRRRGQEARLRCSPMKGHSHVYWYRQLPEEGLKFMVYLQKENIIDESGMPKERFSAEFPKEGPSILRIQQVVRGDSAAYFCASSPRQAATNEKLFFGSGTQLSVL.

The chain carries TRBV5-1 and TRBJ1-1; 8 nucleotides line up with TRBD1. This CDR3 has 14 amino acids. Germline lookup yields CDR1 SGHRS and CDR2 YFSETQ. V shed 3 bases, J shed 0 bases, and the junction held 1 base outside the gene matches. CDR3 sequence reads: CASSWTGMNTEAFF. CDR3 nucleotides: TGCGCCAGCAGCTGGACAGGGATGAACACTGAAGCTTTCTTT. Supplemented by reference TRBV5-1 and TRBJ1-1, the full variable domain reads KAGVTQTPRYLIKTRGQQVTLSCSPISGHRSVSWYQQTPGQGLQFLFEYFSETQRNKGNFPGRFSGRQFSNSRSEMNVSTLELGDSALYLCASSWTGMNTEAFFGQGTRLTVV.

V gene TRBV11-2 combines with J gene TRBJ2-7; 8 nucleotides match TRBD2. CDR3 length equals 17 residues. The germline gives CDR1 SGHAT, CDR2 FQNNGV. Trimming cost V 3 bases and J 1 base; bases outside gene matches: 11. For the CDR3, the DNA is TGTGCCAGCAGCTTTTACCAGCGGGAGTATGGGTCCTACGAGCAGTACTTC. Amino acid sequence: CASSFYQREYGSYEQYF.

The sample holds many counts of this clone. The chain couples TRBV5-1 to TRBJ2-7; D unclear. V was pared by 6 bases and J by 3 bases, with 13 bases between. CDR3 length: 13 amino acids. Germline V gene sequence: CDR1 SGHRS, CDR2 YFSETQ. The CDR3 protein is CASTGDTDYEQYF. The CDR3 DNA follows: TGCGCCAGCACCGGCGACACAGACTACGAGCAGTACTTC.

V and J are TRBV7-3 and TRBJ2-1, with TRBD2 identical over 8 bases. Germline CDR1 is SGHTA and CDR2 is FQGTGA. The J segment lost 12 bases and the V segment lost 5 bases, leaving 12 bases of the junction unmatched. The length of the CDR3 is 14 residues. CDR3 nucleotides: TGTGCCAGCAGCCCCCTTGGACTAGCTTCACCGCAGTTCTTC. Translation: CASSPLGLASPQFF.

This chain connects TRBV30 to TRBJ2-2; weak D call: TRBD1 (5 bases). Trimming cost V 2 bases and J 9 bases, with 10 bases left between them. This CDR3 region has 12 residues. CDR1 and CDR2 (germline): GTSNPN, SVGIG (reference sequence). The CDR3 DNA is TGTGCCTGGAGTATGACAGATTGGGAGCTGTTTTTT. Amino acid sequence: CAWSMTDWELFF.

This sequence joins TRBV27 and TRBJ1-6; D gene unclear. The CDR3 is 13 residues long. V shed 9 bases and J shed 3 bases, with 9 bases lying between them. The germline V gene has CDR1 MNHEY and CDR2 SMNVEV (reference sequence). The CDR3 DNA is TGTGCCAGTATGGCCAACTATAATTCACCCCTCCACTTT. As protein: CASMANYNSPLHF.

This clone has only a few counts. The chain has TRBV6-4 and TRBJ2-1; D is possibly TRBD2 (6 bases). The germline CDR1 and CDR2 sequences are MRHNA and SNTAGT. V gave up 7 bases and J gave up 2 bases, with 21 bases separating them. This CDR3 contains 17 residues. The CDR3 DNA sequence: TGTGCCAGCACCCTGACCCGGGGGACCGCAGCCTACAATGAGCAGTTCTTC. Translating it yields CASTLTRGTAAYNEQFF.

This chain joins TRBV7-9 and TRBJ1-1; D is ambiguous. The germline gives CDR1 SEHNR, CDR2 FQNEAQ (reference sequence). The V and J ends lost 4 bases and 1 base respectively, with 10 bases between them. CDR3 size: 14 residues. CDR3 DNA: TGTGCCAGCAGCTCTATGGTGCCGAACACTGAAGCTTTCTTT. It yields the protein CASSSMVPNTEAFF.

There are a few counts of this clone. The chain is built from TRBV5-1 and TRBJ2-5, with TRBD2 identical over 10 bases. The CDR3 contains 16 residues. Looked up from germline, CDR1 is SGHRS and CDR2 is YFSETQ. The V and J ends lost 0 bases and 3 bases, in that order; junction bases with no gene match: 5. The CDR3 here is CASSLGSGGAKETQYF. For the CDR3, the DNA is TGCGCCAGCAGCTTGGGCAGCGGGGGGGCCAAAGAGACCCAGTACTTC.

CDR3 sequence: CASSLAIGEGDTEAFF. The CDR3 DNA reads TGTGCCAGCAGCTTAGCGATAGGGGAAGGGGACACTGAAGCTTTCTTT. The V call is TRBV7-9, the J call TRBJ1-1; D is perhaps TRBD1 (5 bases). Germline CDR1 SEHNR, CDR2 FQNEAQ (reference sequence). The CDR3 loop spans 16 amino acids. The V gene lost 0 bases and the J gene lost 3 bases, with 14 bases spanning the gap.

This rearrangement joins TRBV4-1 to TRBJ2-7; TRBD1 aligns across 8 bases. The CDR3 consists of 14 residues. The germline V gene encodes CDR1 MGHRA and CDR2 YSYEKL. V lost 1 base and J lost 6; bases outside the gene matches: 5. Written as DNA, the CDR3 is TGCGCCAGCAGCCAAGGCGGACAGGGCGGCGAGCAGTACTTC. Its protein is CASSQGGQGGEQYF.

The rearrangement joins TRBV4-1 to TRBJ1-2; D gene unclear. V was cut by 0 bases and J by 4 bases, with 21 bases left in between. The CDR3 length is 18 residues. CDR1 and CDR2 from the germline V gene are MGHRA and YSYEKL. Written as DNA, the CDR3 is TGCGCCAGCAGCCAAGAACTAGAAACCTACTACCGGGGCTATGGCTACACCTTC. Its protein product is CASSQELETYYRGYGYTF.

This clone was seen only once. J is TRBJ2-1 and V is TRBV7-8, with TRBD1 as a possible D gene (6 bases). The V end was cut by 7 bases, the J end by 4 bases, with 14 bases between. Germline V gene sequence: CDR1 SGHVS, CDR2 FQNEAQ. The length of the CDR3 is 14 residues. CDR3 sequence: CASTQGGRYNEQFF. The CDR3 region has the DNA TGTGCCAGCACACAAGGGGGTCGTTACAATGAGCAGTTCTTC.